This T cell receptor (beta chain) derives from a study of cytomegalovirus exposure and HLA in healthy donors. General study results and limits: A missense DCLRE1C variant was associated with V- and J-gene trimming of TCR beta chains in a later analysis, and an independent cohort replicated the association. Indistinguishable V segments such as TRBV6-2 and TRBV6-3 were excluded.

Concerning this clone: Its antigen is not identified.

The PCR contained 60 Vbeta and 13 Jbeta primers. TCRdb's copy holds only in-frame clones and misses some; the assay was immunoSEQ multiplex PCR. The repertoire includes about 110,000 clones, roughly 82% of them detected once, and 1.5% to 2% sits in the top ten. CDR1 and CDR2 (germline): LGHNA, YNFKEQ. The CDR3 runs to 17 residues. V lost 1 base to trimming and J lost 0 bases, with 14 bases between them. The source material was PBMCs. V and J are TRBV4-2 and TRBJ2-3; perhaps TRBD2 as D (6 bases). This TCR came from a man aged 45 to 65 in good health and CMV-seronegative. In DNA form, the CDR3 reads TGTGCCAGCAGCCAAGGGCCGGGGGACCTCAGCACAGATACGCAGTATTTT. It specifies CASSQGPGDLSTDTQYF.